This T cell receptor beta chain came from a study of radiotherapy plus CTLA-4 blockade in lung cancer. Sequenced by immunoSEQ multiplex PCR; TCRdb stores in-frame clones only, minus some. The sample holds roughly 75,000 clones; 78% are singletons and the top ten take roughly 22%. This receptor was obtained from a human donor with non-small cell lung cancer whose response to radiotherapy plus ipilimumab could not be evaluated. Some clones in this sample may be carry-over from other donors' samples. Sequencing was performed on peripheral blood, taken from a patient treated with radiotherapy plus ipilimumab.

In DNA, the CDR3 is TGTGCCAGCAGCGTAGGAATCCCCGACAGGGGTGAAAAACTGTTTTTT. This sequence encodes CASSVGIPDRGEKLFF. The V gene is TRBV9, the J gene TRBJ1-4; TRBD1 matches 8 bases. The CDR3 is 16 amino acids. Germline V CDR1 and CDR2: SGDLS, YYNGEE. V lost 0 bases and J lost 7; bases outside the gene matches: 8.